These T cell receptor beta chains were read from a single sample in a study of ipilimumab plus nivolumab after autologous stem cell transplantation. The repertoire was sequenced with immunoSEQ multiplex PCR; TCRdb's copy has only in-frame clones and lacks some. The data show some 25,000 clones, approximately 86% seen once. Here the sequenced sample was PBMCs, taken in a trial of ipilimumab plus nivolumab as post-transplant consolidation. The receptors originated from a male donor with diffuse large B-cell lymphoma. Each CDR3 is given with its conserved first and last residue. The D gene is left open where the match is weak. Not all rows give a size; the values are once, few, many and, for expanded clones, a class.

NA	TRBV30	TRBJ2-1	NA	CAWSGDFLNEQFF	TGTGCCTGGAGTGGGGACTTTTTAAATGAGCAGTTCTTC
TRBD2	TRBV5-4	TRBJ2-5	NA	CASSPPSSGSEETQYF	TGTGCCAGCAGCCCCCCTTCTAGCGGCTCCGAAGAGACCCAGTACTTC
NA	TRBV7-6	TRBJ1-3	NA	CASSPGAGVRGNTIYF	TGTGCCAGCAGCCCAGGGGCGGGGGTGAGAGGAAACACCATATATTTT
TRBD1	TRBV11-3	TRBJ2-1	NA	CASSLRDRGYNEQFF	TGTGCCAGCAGCTTACGGGACAGGGGCTACAATGAGCAGTTCTTC
TRBD1	TRBV9	TRBJ2-6	NA	CASSVADRGAGANVLTF	TGTGCCAGCAGCGTAGCTGACAGGGGAGCTGGGGCCAACGTCCTGACTTTC
NA	TRBV6-5	TRBJ2-1	NA	CASSYKGPVRYNEQFF	TGTGCCAGCAGTTACAAGGGCCCAGTGAGATACAATGAGCAGTTCTTC
TRBD1	TRBV5-4	TRBJ2-3	NA	CASTLGPGTGTDTQYF	TGTGCCAGCACCCTCGGTCCCGGGACAGGGACAGATACGCAGTATTTT
NA	TRBV5-8	TRBJ2-1	NA	CASSSLGYRSFF	TGTGCCAGCAGCTCTTTAGGATATCGGTCGTTCTTC
NA	TRBV2	TRBJ2-7	NA	CASTRRGGPPTYEQYF	TGTGCCAGCACCAGAAGGGGGGGGCCCCCCACCTACGAGCAGTACTTC
NA	TRBV5-1	TRBJ2-5	few	CASSLTPTSRETQYF	TGCGCCAGCAGCTTGACACCTACTAGCAGAGAGACCCAGTACTTC
NA	TRBV6-1	TRBJ2-3	NA	CASTDADTQYF	TGTGCCAGCACGGATGCAGATACGCAGTATTTT
NA	TRBV28	TRBJ1-3	NA	CATMSIRGSGNTIYF	TGTGCCACCATGTCCATCCGGGGCTCTGGAAACACCATATATTTT
TRBD2	TRBV7-9	TRBJ2-7	NA	CASSLSRGGAEEQYF	TGTGCCAGCAGCTTAAGTCGCGGGGGGGCGGAAGAGCAGTACTTC
NA	TRBV5-5	TRBJ1-1	NA	CASSLIRNTEAFF	TGTGCCAGCAGCTTGATCCGGAACACTGAAGCTTTCTTT
NA	TRBV7-9	TRBJ2-5	few	CASRALDETQYF	TGTGCCAGCAGGGCCCTTGATGAGACCCAGTACTTC
NA	TRBV28	TRBJ1-2	NA	CASSINYGYTF	TGTGCCAGCTCTATTAACTATGGCTACACCTTC
NA	TRBV6-1	TRBJ2-5	NA	CASSEGQKETQYF	TGTGCCAGCAGTGAAGGGCAGAAAGAGACCCAGTACTTC
TRBD1	TRBV10-3	TRBJ1-3	NA	CAISDGGTGSDTIYF	TGTGCCATCAGTGATGGGGGGACAGGAAGCGACACCATATATTTT
NA	TRBV2	TRBJ1-2	NA	CASSVLPNPGGSGYTF	TGTGCCAGCAGTGTTCTCCCGAACCCAGGAGGAAGTGGCTACACCTTC
NA	TRBV4-1	TRBJ2-7	NA	CASSQDVQGTYEQYF	TGCGCCAGCAGCCAAGATGTTCAGGGGACCTACGAGCAGTACTTC
NA	TRBV5-3	TRBJ2-5	NA	CARKGPEGGETQYF	TGTGCCAGAAAGGGGCCCGAGGGGGGAGAGACCCAGTACTTC
NA	TRBV4-3	TRBJ2-2	NA	CASSRYLTGELFF	TGCGCCAGCAGCCGCTACTTGACCGGGGAGCTGTTTTTT
TRBD2	TRBV6-5	TRBJ2-3	NA	CASSRTRGGSGSQYF	TGTGCCAGCAGTAGGACGCGGGGGGGCTCGGGATCGCAGTATTTT
TRBD2	TRBV6-5	TRBJ2-1	NA	CASRGSGGVNEQFF	TGTGCCAGCAGAGGTAGCGGGGGAGTTAATGAGCAGTTCTTC
NA	TRBV18	TRBJ1-6	few	CASSPDLSYNSPLHF	TGTGCCAGCTCACCCGACCTCTCCTATAATTCACCCCTCCACTTT
NA	TRBV9	TRBJ2-5	NA	CASSVGLVSTQETQYF	TGTGCCAGCAGCGTAGGGCTAGTTTCGACCCAAGAGACCCAGTACTTC
NA	TRBV5-1	TRBJ1-2	NA	CASSLEAGEGYTF	TGCGCCAGCAGCTTGGAGGCAGGGGAGGGCTACACCTTC
NA	TRBV4-1	TRBJ2-5	once	CASSQGGLPGETQYF	TGCGCCAGCAGCCAAGGGGGGCTCCCCGGGGAGACCCAGTACTTC
TRBD2	TRBV7-9	TRBJ2-1	once	CASSSSGTSGNNEQFF	TGTGCCAGCAGCTCTTCCGGGACTAGCGGCAACAATGAGCAGTTCTTC
NA	TRBV21-1	TRBJ2-2	NA	CASSKGGGGWTNRELFF	TGTGCCAGCAGCAAAGGAGGGGGAGGGTGGACGAATAGGGAGCTGTTTTTT
NA	TRBV5-1	TRBJ1-1	NA	CASTSDQGFDTEAFF	TGCGCCAGCACCTCAGATCAGGGGTTTGACACTGAAGCTTTCTTT
TRBD2	TRBV19	TRBJ2-1	NA	CASSTPGRLLAGGYNEQFF	TGTGCCAGTAGTACACCCGGACGGCTACTAGCGGGGGGATACAATGAGCAGTTCTTC
NA	TRBV27	TRBJ1-1	NA	CASSWGLNTEAFF	TGTGCCAGCAGCTGGGGCTTGAACACTGAAGCTTTCTTT
TRBD2	TRBV11-2	TRBJ2-1	NA	CASTSGGGEQFF	TGTGCCAGCACATCGGGAGGGGGGGAGCAGTTCTTC
NA	TRBV15	TRBJ2-3	NA	CATSRPPGLGTDTQYF	TGTGCCACCAGCAGACCCCCGGGCCTAGGAACAGATACGCAGTATTTT
TRBD1	TRBV19	TRBJ1-5	NA	CASSPEQGGSQPQHF	TGTGCCAGTAGTCCCGAACAGGGGGGGAGTCAGCCCCAGCATTTT
NA	TRBV5-6	TRBJ2-7	NA	CASSLVDIYEQYF	TGTGCCAGCAGCTTGGTAGACATCTACGAGCAGTACTTC
NA	TRBV13	TRBJ2-3	NA	CASSGGNADTQYF	TGTGCCAGCAGCGGCGGAAACGCAGATACGCAGTATTTT
NA	TRBV10-2	TRBJ1-5	NA	CASRANGGGNQPQHF	TGCGCCAGCAGGGCCAACGGGGGCGGCAATCAGCCCCAGCATTTT
NA	TRBV19	TRBJ1-2	NA	CASSSRDDNYGYTF	TGTGCCAGTAGTAGCCGAGATGATAACTATGGCTACACCTTC
NA	TRBV6-1	TRBJ2-7	NA	CASAERYEQYF	TGTGCCAGCGCGGAGCGATACGAGCAGTACTTC
NA	TRBV4-2	TRBJ2-5	NA	CASSQNVAKETQYF	TGTGCCAGCAGCCAAAACGTCGCTAAAGAGACCCAGTACTTC
TRBD2	TRBV7-9	TRBJ2-3	NA	CASSGRLASTDTQYF	TGTGCCAGCAGCGGCCGACTAGCCAGCACAGATACGCAGTATTTT
TRBD2	TRBV7-3	TRBJ2-2	NA	CASSRSGGASTGELFF	TGTGCCAGCAGCCGCAGCGGGGGGGCTAGCACCGGGGAGCTGTTTTTT
NA	TRBV5-6	TRBJ2-6	NA	CASSPDGGSGANVLTF	TGTGCCAGCAGCCCGGACGGGGGCTCTGGGGCCAACGTCCTGACTTTC
TRBD1	TRBV15	TRBJ1-3	NA	CATSVGQVISGNTIYF	TGTGCCACCAGCGTCGGACAGGTCATCTCTGGAAACACCATATATTTT
TRBD2	TRBV7-2	TRBJ2-7	NA	CASSLGPAGGPSGEQYF	TGTGCCAGCAGCTTAGGCCCGGCGGGGGGGCCGAGTGGCGAGCAGTACTTC
TRBD2	TRBV11-2	TRBJ2-3	NA	CASSQIAGRTDTQYF	TGTGCCAGCAGCCAAATAGCGGGGCGCACAGATACGCAGTATTTT
NA	TRBV7-8	TRBJ1-1	NA	CASSLRSPRNEAFF	TGTGCCAGCAGCTTAAGATCGCCACGAAATGAAGCTTTCTTT
NA	TRBV2	TRBJ2-2	NA	CASTRSGPPRGELFF	TGTGCCAGCACTCGTAGCGGCCCTCCGCGCGGGGAGCTGTTTTTT
NA	TRBV2	TRBJ1-2	NA	CASRGLTGPLGGGYTF	TGTGCCAGCAGAGGCCTGACAGGCCCCTTGGGGGGCGGCTACACCTTC
TRBD1	TRBV19	TRBJ1-1	NA	CASSTTGGGTEAFF	TGTGCCAGTAGTACAACAGGGGGGGGGACTGAAGCTTTCTTT
NA	TRBV2	TRBJ2-5	NA	CASSEFKSGRNQETQYF	TGTGCCAGCAGTGAATTTAAGAGTGGGCGGAACCAAGAGACCCAGTACTTC
TRBD2	TRBV7-2	TRBJ2-1	NA	CASSLGLAGGNNEQFF	TGTGCCAGCAGCTTGGGACTAGCGGGGGGGAACAATGAGCAGTTCTTC
NA	TRBV7-9	TRBJ2-1	NA	CASGVRDEQFF	TGTGCCAGCGGGGTGCGGGATGAGCAGTTCTTC
TRBD1	TRBV19	TRBJ2-2	NA	CASTKGQGARVGELFF	TGTGCCAGTACCAAGGGACAGGGGGCAAGGGTCGGGGAGCTGTTTTTT
TRBD1	TRBV29-1	TRBJ1-1	NA	CSGRQGTEAFF	TGCAGCGGAAGACAGGGCACTGAAGCTTTCTTT